These T cell receptor beta chains were read from a single sample in a study of cytomegalovirus exposure and HLA in healthy donors. Sequenced by immunoSEQ multiplex PCR; TCRdb stores in-frame clones only, minus some. The data show some 180,000 clones, with roughly 87% seen just once and over 0.2% held by the top ten. Source material: PBMCs. The receptors derive from a girl under three years old in good health and CMV-seronegative. Each CDR3 is given with its conserved first and last residue. The D gene is left open where the match is weak. Only some rows state a clone size, as once, few, many or a class for expanded clones.

d_gene,j_gene,v_gene,abundance,CDR3nt,CDR3aa
TRBD2,TRBJ2-2,TRBV7-3,NA,TGTGCCAGCAGCCGCGGGACTAGCAGGAACACCGGGGAGCTGTTTTTT,CASSRGTSRNTGELFF
TRBD1,TRBJ2-7,TRBV2,few,TGTGCCAGCAGGACCGGGACAGGGATTTACGAGCAGTACTTC,CASRTGTGIYEQYF
TRBD2,TRBJ2-7,TRBV11-1,NA,TGTGCCAGCAGCTTACGTGCGGGAGGGCTTAGCGAGCAGTACTTC,CASSLRAGGLSEQYF
NA,TRBJ2-1,TRBV14,few,TGTGCCAGCAGCCAACTTGGGTGGGAGAGTTACAATGAGCAGTTCTTC,CASSQLGWESYNEQFF
TRBD1,TRBJ2-7,TRBV5-1,NA,TGCGCCAGCACCTCGGGGACAGGAGCCTACGAGCAGTACTTC,CASTSGTGAYEQYF
TRBD1,TRBJ1-2,TRBV19,NA,TGTGCCAGTAGCCCACAGGGGGCGATGGGCTACACCTTC,CASSPQGAMGYTF
NA,TRBJ1-1,TRBV27,NA,TGTGCCAGCAGTTTAGCAGGAGGTGAAGCTTTCTTT,CASSLAGGEAFF
NA,TRBJ1-5,TRBV15,once,TGTGCCACCAGCACACAGGGTAATCAGCCCCAGCATTTT,CATSTQGNQPQHF
NA,TRBJ1-4,TRBV2,NA,TGTGCCAGCAATTACAACAGGGCTAGGGGTGAAAAACTGTTTTTT,CASNYNRARGEKLFF
TRBD2,TRBJ2-7,TRBV18,NA,TGTGCCAGCTCACCCGGGAGGGCGGGAGGGGCCTACGAGCAGTACTTC,CASSPGRAGGAYEQYF
TRBD2,TRBJ2-1,TRBV18,NA,TGTGCCAGCTCTATCGGGGGGGAGCAGTTCTTC,CASSIGGEQFF
NA,TRBJ1-2,TRBV2,NA,TGTGCCAGCAGTGTAAAATCAGGGGACTATGGCTACACCTTC,CASSVKSGDYGYTF
TRBD1,TRBJ1-3,TRBV9,NA,TGTGCCAGCAGCGCCCAGGGGGTCGGTGGAAACACCATATATTTT,CASSAQGVGGNTIYF
NA,TRBJ2-3,TRBV5-1,NA,TGCGCCAGCAGCTTGTTTCGTGCGGGACCCACAGATACGCAGTATTTT,CASSLFRAGPTDTQYF
TRBD1,TRBJ1-2,TRBV18,NA,TGTGCCAGCTCACCACCCGGACAGGGGGGCTATGGCTACACCTTC,CASSPPGQGGYGYTF
TRBD1,TRBJ1-3,TRBV9,NA,TGTGCCAGCAGCGCCAACTTGGGACAGGGAGGAAACACCATATATTTT,CASSANLGQGGNTIYF
NA,TRBJ2-7,TRBV5-6,few,TGTGCCAGCAGCTTGGTCGGGGAGCCCACCTACGAGCAGTACTTC,CASSLVGEPTYEQYF
TRBD1,TRBJ1-1,TRBV5-6,NA,TGTGCCAGCAGCGAGACAGGGGCCGCCCGCGGTGAAGCTTTCTTT,CASSETGAARGEAFF
TRBD1,TRBJ2-3,TRBV25-1,once,TGTGCCAGCAGTGAACCTGACAGGGGGCGGTGGACAGATACGCAGTATTTT,CASSEPDRGRWTDTQYF
TRBD1,TRBJ2-7,TRBV10-3,NA,TGTGCCATCAGTGAGTCGAGGGGGCAGGGGCCCCCCTACGAGCAGTACTTC,CAISESRGQGPPYEQYF
NA,TRBJ1-1,TRBV6-1,NA,TGTGCCAGCAGTGAACGGGAGTCGGTTGAAGCTTTCTTT,CASSERESVEAFF
NA,TRBJ2-4,TRBV5-1,NA,TGCGCCAGCAGCTTGAGCGGAGGCCCCAAAAACATTCAGTACTTC,CASSLSGGPKNIQYF
NA,TRBJ1-4,TRBV6-1,NA,TGTGCCAGCAGTGAATCAGGGAATACTAATGAAAAACTGTTTTTT,CASSESGNTNEKLFF
TRBD2,TRBJ2-3,TRBV9,NA,TGTGCCAGCAGCGCGACTAGCGGGGACACAGATACGCAGTATTTT,CASSATSGDTDTQYF
TRBD1,TRBJ2-7,TRBV5-1,NA,TGCGCCAGCAGCTTGAGTTCCTGGGACAGGGTCGTCGAGCAGTACTTC,CASSLSSWDRVVEQYF
NA,TRBJ2-5,TRBV10-3,NA,TGTGCCATCAGTGGAGCCCAAGAGACCCAGTACTTC,CAISGAQETQYF
NA,TRBJ2-2,TRBV19,few,TGTGCCAGTAGTAGATACAGGGTCAGGGCCGGGGAGCTGTTTTTT,CASSRYRVRAGELFF
TRBD2,TRBJ2-7,TRBV6-5,once,TGTGCCAGCAGTGCTAGCGGGAGTATCTACGAGCAGTACTTC,CASSASGSIYEQYF
TRBD1,TRBJ1-2,TRBV5-3,NA,TGTGCCAGAAGCTCGATACCGACAGGGTCGGGTGGCTACACCTTC,CARSSIPTGSGGYTF
NA,TRBJ2-7,TRBV10-1,once,TGCGCCAGCAGTGAGTGGAGGTGGGAGCGCTACTACGAGCAGTACTTC,CASSEWRWERYYEQYF
TRBD1,TRBJ2-2,TRBV27,NA,TGTGCCAGCAGTGGACAGGGTGCAATACGGGAGCTGTTTTTT,CASSGQGAIRELFF